Below are 14 T cell receptor beta chains sequenced from a single sample in a study of a mutant IDH1 vaccine in newly diagnosed glioma. No antigen is known for these receptors. Sequenced by immunoSEQ multiplex PCR; TCRdb stores in-frame clones only, minus some. The table records tens of thousands of clones, approximately 92% of them present only once. Time point denoted: week 35, safety follow-up. Vaccine doses each comprised 300 ug of mutant IDH1 20-mer peptide, with topical imiquimod. The sequences come from PBMCs, collected from a glioma patient whose treatment included an IDH1 peptide vaccine. The source of these receptors is a man in his forties with glioma.

The chain combines TRBV5-1 with TRBJ1-1; 12 nucleotides line up with TRBD1. CDR1 is SGHRS and CDR2 is YFSETQ in the germline V gene. The CDR3 runs 18 residues. The V segment lost 3 bases and the J segment 0 bases; nucleotides outside the gene matches: 9. The CDR3 region is CASSSGRDRGLLNTEAFF. The CDR3 region has the DNA TGCGCCAGCAGCTCAGGCAGGGACAGGGGGCTTCTGAACACTGAAGCTTTCTTT.

The sample holds a few counts of this clone. The J gene is TRBJ1-2, the V gene TRBV19; D unclear. There are 12 residues in the CDR3. V was shortened by 3 bases and J by 8 bases, with 10 bases between the two germline ends. Germline CDR1 reads LNHDA; CDR2 reads SQIVND (reference sequence). In DNA form, the CDR3 reads TGTGCCAGTAGTATGTCGGGGATGGGCTACACCTTC. This codes for CASSMSGMGYTF.

This clone was seen more than once but under ten times. This chain joins TRBV6-1 and TRBJ2-3, with TRBD2 matching over 11 bases. The length of the CDR3 is 15 residues. The germline gives CDR1 MNHNS, CDR2 SASEGT. Losses at the gene ends were 1 base for V and 4 bases for J; bases not matched to a gene: 1. CDR3 residues: CASSEGLAGPDTQYF. CDR3 DNA sequence: TGTGCCAGCAGTGAAGGACTAGCGGGACCAGATACGCAGTATTTT.

The chain couples TRBV30 to TRBJ2-2, with 7 bases aligning to TRBD1. CDR1 and CDR2 from the germline V gene are GTSNPN and SVGIG (reference sequence). Trimming at V came to 5 bases and at J to 2 bases, leaving 11 bases not matched to a gene. The CDR3 length is 16 residues. The CDR3: CAWLTPGTANTGELFF. CDR3 nucleotide sequence: TGTGCCTGGCTTACCCCCGGGACAGCAAACACCGGGGAGCTGTTTTTT.

This clone was found once. The chain recombines TRBV7-8 with TRBJ2-5; D perhaps matches TRBD2 (6 bases). V was pared by 5 bases and J by 5 bases, with 18 bases between. Germline V lookup: CDR1 SGHVS, CDR2 FQNEAQ. This CDR3 is built from 15 residues. The CDR3 DNA is TGTGCCAGCAGCCCCGGGACTTCTGCGGGCGAGACCCAGTACTTC. It translates to CASSPGTSAGETQYF.

The V gene is TRBV5-1, the J gene TRBJ2-6, with unresolved D. V gave up 4 bases and J gave up 0 bases, with 5 bases separating them. The CDR3 has 14 residues. Germline V gene lookup returns CDR1 SGHRS and CDR2 YFSETQ. This CDR3 reads CASSRASGANVLTF. Written as DNA, the CDR3 is TGCGCCAGCAGCAGGGCCTCTGGGGCCAACGTCCTGACTTTC.

The V call is TRBV7-9, the J call TRBJ2-5, with TRBD2 matching over 9 bases. Germline CDR1 reads SEHNR; CDR2 reads FQNEAQ (reference sequence). The CDR3 consists of 16 residues. Unmatched junction bases numbered 7, after V lost 1 base and J lost 4 bases. The CDR3 here is CASSLVVLAGRETQYF. DNA for the CDR3: TGTGCCAGCAGCTTAGTAGTTCTAGCGGGAAGAGAGACCCAGTACTTC.

This rearrangement joins TRBV21-1 to TRBJ1-1. TRBV21-1 is assigned pseudogene status. The CDR3 spans 17 residues. The CDR3 bases are TGTGCGACGGCGACGAAGGGGCAAGGAGGGGTGAACACTGAAGCTTTCTTT. Translated: CATATKGQGGVNTEAFF.

The chain recombines TRBV9 with TRBJ1-1, with TRBD1 as a possible D gene (5 bases). CDR1 SGDLS and CDR2 YYNGEE come from the germline V gene. V gave up 3 bases and J gave up 4 bases, with 10 bases separating them. The CDR3 is made up of 13 amino acids. The CDR3 loop reads CASSEQRGTEAFF. In nucleotides, the CDR3 is TGTGCCAGCAGCGAACAAAGGGGCACTGAAGCTTTCTTT.

This rearrangement joins TRBV18 to TRBJ1-1; D is unresolved. The CDR3 totals 13 residues. From germline, CDR1 is KGHSH and CDR2 LQKENI. V was cut by 5 bases and J by 6 bases, with 13 bases left in between. CDR3 in DNA: TGTGCCAGCTCAACGTACGGATCCTCTGAAGCTTTCTTT. Translated, it gives CASSTYGSSEAFF.

Only a few counts were recorded for this clone. The J gene is TRBJ2-3, the V gene TRBV6-4, with 7 nucleotides matching TRBD2. The CDR3 extends over 14 amino acids. The germline V gene encodes CDR1 MRHNA and CDR2 SNTAGT. The V gene end was trimmed by 5 bases and the J gene end by 0 bases; junction bases not matched to a gene: 2. The CDR3 loop reads CASSTSDSTDTQYF. The CDR3 region has the DNA TGTGCCAGCAGTACTAGCGATAGCACAGATACGCAGTATTTT.

CDR3 bases: TGCAGCGTTGGGACAGGAGACGGTGGCTACACCTTC. The encoded protein is CSVGTGDGGYTF. The chain has TRBV29-1 and TRBJ1-2; 7 positions match TRBD1. Losses at the gene ends were 4 bases for V and 7 bases for J; bases not matched to a gene: 6. CDR3 length equals 12 residues. CDR1 SQVTM and CDR2 ANQGSEA come from the germline V gene.

The genes are TRBV15 and TRBJ1-4; tentative D call: TRBD1 (6 bases). V lost 4 bases, J lost 1 base, and 7 bases lay in between. CDR3 length: 14 amino acids. The germline gives CDR1 LNHNV, CDR2 YYDKDF (reference sequence). The CDR3, as DNA: TGTGCCACCAGCACAGGGGTAACTAATGAAAAACTGTTTTTT. It translates to CATSTGVTNEKLFF.

The chain uses TRBV5-5 and TRBJ1-5, with D hard to call. V gave up 3 bases and J gave up 0 bases, with 16 bases separating them. The CDR3 consists of 17 residues. Germline CDR1 SGHKS, CDR2 YYEKEE (reference sequence). The CDR3 DNA reads TGTGCCAGCAGCTCCCTAGTAGTCCCCGATAGCAATCAGCCCCAGCATTTT. Translation: CASSSLVVPDSNQPQHF. Complete variable domain (other parts from reference TRBV5-5 and TRBJ1-5): DAGVTQSPTHLIKTRGQQVTLRCSPISGHKSVSWYQQVLGQGPQFIFQYYEKEERGRGNFPDRFSARQFPNYSSELNVNALLLGDSALYLCASSSLVVPDSNQPQHFGDGTRLSIL.